This T cell receptor beta chain was identified during a study of identical twins. Template switching added a universal primer site; cDNA carried unique molecular identifiers. TCRdb re-called the 5' RACE reads through MiXCR, storing one row per CDR3 protein. The sample yields some 900,000 distinct CDR3 sequences, roughly 12% seen once. Germline CDR1 is SGHDT and CDR2 is YYEEEE. Trimming left V 7 bases short and J 7 bases short, with 19 bases between. The length of the CDR3 is 14 residues. This sample also appeared in a second study, on yellow fever vaccine responses in identical twins.

Material: PBMCs. The chain links TRBV5-6 to TRBJ2-3; D is unresolved. This receptor was obtained from a woman younger than 35 in good health. The CDR3 nucleotides read TGTGCCAGCGGCCCAGGCCTCCTCACTAATACGCAGTATTTT. It is translated as CASGPGLLTNTQYF.